The rows below give T cell receptor beta chains drawn from one sample of a study of spatial heterogeneity in lung cancer. TCRdb reprocessed the 5' RACE reads via MiXCR and lists one record per CDR3 protein. The sample lists tens of thousands of distinct CDR3 sequences; over 3% were seen once. The source material was PBMCs, sampled at surgery. Every receptor here comes from a female donor with early-stage non-small cell lung cancer. The CDR3 runs from the conserved cysteine through the conserved F or W. D genes are given only for firm matches. Part of the rows lack a size; the others show once, few, many or a class for expanded clones.

V gene,D gene,J gene,clone size,CDR3 protein,CDR3 DNA
TRBV6-1,-,TRBJ1-4,many,CASLTGFTTNEKLFF,TGTGCCAGCCTGACAGGTTTTACAACTAATGAAAAACTGTTTTTT
TRBV18,TRBD2,TRBJ2-7,few,CASSRSRLAGDEQYF,TGTGCCAGCTCCCGATCCCGACTAGCGGGAGACGAGCAGTACTTC
TRBV6-2/TRBV6-3,-,TRBJ2-7,many,CASSSMGLIEQYF,TGTGCCAGCAGTTCGATGGGCCTCATCGAGCAGTACTTC
TRBV7-9,TRBD1,TRBJ2-7,many,CASSFTQGWNEQYF,TGTGCCAGCAGCTTCACACAGGGGTGGAACGAGCAGTACTTC
TRBV5-1,-,TRBJ2-5,many,CASSSTFRETQYF,TGCGCCAGCAGCTCCACATTTCGGGAGACCCAGTACTTC
TRBV12-3/TRBV12-4,-,TRBJ1-1,many,CASSNRRNTEAFF,TGTGCCAGCAGTAACCGGCGGAACACTGAAGCTTTCTTT
TRBV24-1,-,TRBJ2-1,many,CATGPGPLGNEQFF,TGTGCCACGGGCCCGGGACCCCTAGGGAATGAGCAGTTCTTC
TRBV15,-,TRBJ2-3,-,CATSRDGREADTQYF,TGTGCCACCAGCAGAGATGGGCGGGAAGCAGATACGCAGTATTTT
TRBV29-1,-,TRBJ1-1,many,CSHRGAFMNTEAFF,TGCAGCCATCGGGGGGCTTTCATGAACACTGAAGCTTTCTTT
TRBV11-2,TRBD2,TRBJ2-1,many,CASSLQRDRSYNEQFF,TGTGCCAGCAGCCTCCAGCGGGATAGATCCTACAATGAGCAGTTCTTC
TRBV24-1,-,TRBJ2-7,many,CATSDLHCPDPYEQYF,TGTGCCACCAGTGATTTGCACTGCCCGGACCCCTACGAGCAGTACTTC
TRBV10-2,-,TRBJ2-7,-,CASAPGEFPYEQYF,TGCGCCAGCGCCCCAGGGGAGTTCCCCTACGAGCAGTACTTC
TRBV9,-,TRBJ1-3,many,CASSTTTRNTIYF,TGTGCCAGCAGCACGACCACCAGGAACACCATATATTTT
TRBV7-2,-,TRBJ2-7,many,CASSLALTYEQYF,TGTGCCAGCAGCTTGGCCCTAACTTACGAGCAGTACTTC
TRBV27,-,TRBJ2-1,many,CASSLFPPQDRYNEQFF,TGTGCCAGCAGTTTATTCCCTCCCCAAGACAGATACAATGAGCAGTTCTTC
TRBV7-9,-,TRBJ2-3,medium-sized,CARGGPDTQYF,TGTGCCAGAGGAGGCCCAGATACGCAGTATTTT
TRBV20-1,-,TRBJ1-6,many,CSARTVNNSPLHF,TGCAGTGCTCGGACAGTGAATAATTCACCCCTCCACTTT
TRBV19,TRBD1,TRBJ2-1,many,CASSKTGGRSYNEQFF,TGTGCCAGTAGTAAAACAGGGGGCAGGTCCTACAATGAGCAGTTCTTC
TRBV4-1,-,TRBJ2-3,many,CASSQEDLPDTQYF,TGCGCCAGCAGCCAAGAGGACTTGCCAGATACGCAGTATTTT
TRBV7-3,-,TRBJ1-1,many,CASSLEPARNTEAFF,TGTGCCAGCAGCTTGGAGCCGGCGCGGAACACTGAAGCTTTCTTT
TRBV21-1,-,TRBJ2-1,many,CASSNGGQKFYNEQFF,TGTGCCAGCAGCAATGGAGGACAGAAGTTTTACAATGAGCAGTTCTTC
TRBV9,-,TRBJ2-1,many,CASSAPPRDEQFF,TGTGCCAGCAGCGCCCCCCCCAGGGATGAGCAGTTCTTC
TRBV4-1,TRBD2,TRBJ2-5,-,CASSQVGAGYQETQYF,TGCGCCAGCAGCCAAGTCGGAGCGGGGTACCAAGAGACCCAGTACTTC
TRBV4-1,TRBD1,TRBJ1-2,many,CASSQDGGTGLGYTF,TGCGCCAGCAGCCAAGATGGCGGGACAGGGCTTGGCTACACCTTC
TRBV4-2,TRBD2,TRBJ2-5,many,CASSRSTSGKKETQYF,TGTGCCAGCAGCCGGTCGACTAGCGGAAAAAAAGAGACCCAGTACTTC
TRBV20-1,TRBD2,TRBJ2-7,many,CSANLAGPSYEQYF,TGCAGTGCTAATCTAGCGGGTCCCTCCTACGAGCAGTACTTC
TRBV3-1,-,TRBJ1-2,many,CASSQDLGAGYTF,TGTGCCAGCAGCCAAGATCTAGGGGCTGGCTACACCTTC
TRBV11-2,-,TRBJ2-6,many,CASTRAGAYSGANVLTF,TGTGCCAGCACGCGGGCCGGGGCCTACTCTGGGGCCAACGTCCTGACTTTC
TRBV14,TRBD2,TRBJ2-7,-,CASSQGFLAGGSYEQYF,TGTGCCAGCAGCCAAGGGTTTCTAGCGGGAGGTTCCTACGAGCAGTACTTC
TRBV9,-,TRBJ2-2,many,CASSLHPGTGELFF,TGTGCCAGCAGCCTTCATCCCGGGACTGGGGAGCTGTTTTTT
TRBV5-1,TRBD2,TRBJ2-2,many,CASSLRTSGSGNTGELFF,TGCGCCAGCAGCTTACGGACTAGCGGGAGCGGGAACACCGGGGAGCTGTTTTTT
TRBV2,-,TRBJ2-7,many,CASSETYPSSYEQYF,TGTGCCAGCAGTGAAACCTACCCGAGCTCCTACGAGCAGTACTTC
TRBV7-3,TRBD2,TRBJ2-1,few,CASSPYGTSGRYNEQFF,TGTGCCAGCAGCCCTTACGGTACTAGCGGTCGGTACAATGAGCAGTTCTTC
TRBV10-1,TRBD2,TRBJ2-1,many,CASSTGGINEQFF,TGCGCCAGCTCTACGGGAGGAATCAATGAGCAGTTCTTC
TRBV3-1,-,TRBJ1-6,many,CASSQISSYNSPLHF,TGTGCCAGCAGCCAAATTAGCTCCTATAATTCACCCCTCCACTTT
TRBV12-3/TRBV12-4,-,TRBJ1-6,many,CASRRHEVGSPLHF,TGTGCCAGCAGACGACACGAAGTGGGTTCACCCCTCCACTTT
TRBV12-3/TRBV12-4,-,TRBJ2-7,many,CASSYTGFEQYF,TGTGCCAGCAGTTACACAGGGTTCGAGCAGTACTTC
TRBV5-1,-,TRBJ2-5,many,CASSFVQGYQETQYF,TGCGCCAGCAGCTTTGTACAGGGCTACCAAGAGACCCAGTACTTC
TRBV7-9,-,TRBJ1-1,many,CASSLFLTDPKNTEAFF,TGTGCCAGCAGCTTATTCCTCACAGATCCGAAGAACACTGAAGCTTTCTTT
TRBV5-8,-,TRBJ2-1,-,CASSLPWLEYNEQFF,TGTGCCAGCAGCTTACCGTGGCTAGAATACAATGAGCAGTTCTTC
TRBV7-9,TRBD1,TRBJ2-2,many,CASSQDRGLTGELFF,TGTGCCAGCAGCCAAGACAGGGGGCTCACCGGGGAGCTGTTTTTT
TRBV7-2,TRBD2,TRBJ2-2,many,CASSLRRGAGELFF,TGTGCCAGCAGCTTACGGCGGGGGGCCGGGGAGCTGTTTTTT
TRBV27,TRBD2,TRBJ2-3,-,CATAAGVVDTQYF,TGTGCCACCGCAGCGGGAGTGGTAGATACGCAGTATTTT
TRBV5-1,-,TRBJ2-7,many,CASSLGTTPYEQYF,TGCGCCAGCAGCCTCGGGACGACCCCCTACGAGCAGTACTTC
TRBV20-1,-,TRBJ2-7,many,CSAEYGSSPPEQYF,TGCAGTGCCGAATACGGGAGTTCACCGCCGGAGCAGTACTTC
TRBV7-2,-,TRBJ2-7,-,CASSLGYPGTTSYEQYF,TGTGCCAGCAGCTTAGGTTATCCAGGAACTACTTCCTACGAGCAGTACTTC
TRBV29-1,-,TRBJ2-5,medium-sized,CSVFRQEQETQYF,TGCAGCGTTTTTCGACAGGAGCAAGAGACCCAGTACTTC
TRBV4-1,TRBD1,TRBJ1-2,many,CASSQEYRGNYGYTF,TGCGCCAGCAGCCAAGAGTACAGGGGGAATTATGGCTACACCTTC
TRBV10-3,-,TRBJ2-3,medium-sized,CAISVKGDTQYF,TGTGCCATCAGTGTAAAGGGGGATACGCAGTATTTT
TRBV4-1,-,TRBJ1-2,many,CASSQGRGVPYGYTF,TGCGCCAGCAGCCAAGGCCGGGGGGTCCCCTATGGCTACACCTTC
TRBV5-5,TRBD2,TRBJ2-5,few,CASSLASGRAMETQYF,TGTGCCAGCAGCTTGGCTAGCGGGAGGGCCATGGAGACCCAGTACTTC
TRBV23-1,TRBD2,TRBJ2-7,few,CASIGVLPREAVYEQYF,TGCGCCAGTATTGGGGTCCTCCCGCGGGAGGCGGTGTACGAGCAGTACTTC
TRBV12-3/TRBV12-4,TRBD1,TRBJ2-2,medium-sized,CASVDRTNTGELFF,TGTGCCAGCGTGGACAGGACGAACACCGGGGAGCTGTTTTTT
TRBV6-5,TRBD2,TRBJ2-1,many,CASSYANLWAGGFNEQFF,TGTGCCAGCAGTTACGCAAACCTCTGGGCGGGAGGGTTCAATGAGCAGTTCTTC
TRBV20-1,TRBD1,TRBJ2-1,many,CSAFRGLPYNEQFF,TGCAGTGCTTTCAGGGGGCTTCCTTACAATGAGCAGTTCTTC
TRBV29-1,-,TRBJ1-1,many,CSVGGPEAFF,TGCAGCGTTGGGGGGCCTGAAGCTTTCTTT
TRBV19,-,TRBJ2-7,few,CASSTSYVSGPPYEQYF,TGTGCCAGTAGTACCTCCTACGTCAGCGGGCCACCCTACGAGCAGTACTTC
TRBV18,-,TRBJ2-2,many,CASSSGSGELFF,TGTGCCAGCTCATCAGGGTCCGGGGAGCTGTTTTTT